These 4 T cell receptor beta chains were sequenced from one sample in a study of T cell changes during pregnancy in multiple sclerosis. Profiled with immunoSEQ multiplex PCR; TCRdb holds only in-frame clones, not every one. The table lists 85,000 to 130,000 clones, about 89% of them singletons. The input for sequencing was peripheral blood, taken before pregnancy. All receptors derive from a female donor with multiple sclerosis, enrolled in a pregnancy study.

V gene TRBV4-2 combines with J gene TRBJ2-3, with 15 bases identical to TRBD2. Germline CDR1 is LGHNA and CDR2 is YNFKEQ. CDR3 size: 18 residues. The V segment lost 6 bases and the J segment 3 bases; nucleotides outside the gene matches: 10. As DNA, the CDR3 is TGTGCCAGCAGTCGCAATCGAGGGACTAGCGGGAGGACAGATACGCAGTATTTT. Encoded protein: CASSRNRGTSGRTDTQYF.

This sequence joins TRBV5-1 and TRBJ2-1; 11 bases are a match to TRBD2. The germline V gene encodes CDR1 SGHRS and CDR2 YFSETQ. The CDR3 is 17 amino acids. V dropped 0 bases and J dropped 7; count of bases not matched to a gene: 9. The CDR3 spells CASSLVASGRIVNEQFF. CDR3 bases: TGCGCCAGCAGCTTGGTGGCTAGCGGGAGGATAGTGAATGAGCAGTTCTTC. Filled out from reference TRBV5-1 and TRBJ2-1, the complete variable domain reads KAGVTQTPRYLIKTRGQQVTLSCSPISGHRSVSWYQQTPGQGLQFLFEYFSETQRNKGNFPGRFSGRQFSNSRSEMNVSTLELGDSALYLCASSLVASGRIVNEQFFGPGTRLTVL.

This clone was detected a few times. The V and J genes are TRBV15 and TRBJ1-5; D might be TRBD1 (5 bases). The germline V and J ends were trimmed by 5 bases and 7 bases, with 12 bases remaining between them. Per germline, CDR1 LNHNV and CDR2 YYDKDF (reference sequence). The CDR3 contains 13 residues. CDR3 in amino acids: CATSDEGRQPQHF. CDR3 DNA sequence: TGTGCCACCAGCGACGAGGGGAGGCAGCCCCAGCATTTT.

The chain is built from TRBV19 and TRBJ2-5; unclear D gene. Germline CDR1 and CDR2: LNHDA and SQIVND (reference sequence). The CDR3 has 11 amino acids. The V end was cut by 4 bases, the J end by 3 bases, with 3 bases between. In nucleotides, the CDR3 is TGTGCCAGTAGTACCAAAGAGACCCAGTACTTC. Its protein product is CASSTKETQYF.